This T cell receptor beta chain is from a study of cytomegalovirus exposure and HLA in healthy donors. Overall study: From HLA-typed donors, an early data release held tens of millions of unique TCRs. Study-wide results and limits: Later on, an analysis tied 15,000 to 20,000 TCR beta sequences to HLA alleles at 0.05 false discovery rate. A few chains linked to CMV were shown in vitro to be specific for CMV antigens.

With 60 Vbeta and 13 Jbeta primers, the PCR was carried out. The assay was immunoSEQ multiplex PCR, and TCRdb's table has in-frame clones only and misses some. The sample has under 120,000 clones, 74% seen once; the top ten hold approximately 2.5%. Trimming cost V 6 bases and J 0 bases; bases outside gene matches: 9. The CDR3 totals 17 residues. The germline CDR1 and CDR2 sequences are MNHEY and SMNVEV (reference sequence). Points on this clone: Its antigen is unidentified.

The rearrangement links TRBV27 to TRBJ1-2, with 11 bases fitting TRBD1. The receptor comes from a middle-aged man in good health and CMV-seropositive. Sequencing used PBMCs. The CDR3 nucleotides are TGTGCCAGCAGACGCCTCCTGGGACAGGGGGCTAACTATGGCTACACCTTC. Translating it yields CASRRLLGQGANYGYTF.